The next 21 T cell receptor beta chains were all read from a single sample in a study of T cells in Graves' hyperthyroidism and ophthalmopathy. TCR beta CDR3 sequences were amplified from RNA transcripts. In the first-round RT-PCR of the TCR CDR3, the HTBI primer set was used. A single record per CDR3 protein comes from TCRdb applying MiXCR to the multiplex PCR reads. The sample holds about 700,000 distinct CDR3 sequences; approximately 14% are singletons and the top ten take roughly 10%. Sequencing was carried out using blood. These receptor sequences come from a woman younger than 35 with Graves' hyperthyroidism.

This chain uses TRBV11-3 with TRBJ2-7; TRBD1 matches at 9 bases. The CDR3 totals 15 residues. The V gene's germline CDR1 is SGHNT and CDR2 YENEEA. V shed 5 bases, J shed 4 bases, and the junction held 9 bases outside the gene matches. As DNA, the CDR3 is TGTGCCAGCAGCAGACGGACAGGGGAAATATACGAGCAGTACTTC. Residues: CASSRRTGEIYEQYF.

In this sample, this clonotype turned up many times. The chain links TRBV5-4 to TRBJ1-1; no clear D gene. V was trimmed by 4 bases and J by 1 base, leaving 8 bases between them. The CDR3 is made up of 13 amino acids. The germline V gene encodes CDR1 SGHNT and CDR2 YYREEE (reference sequence). This chain's CDR3 is CASSRYANTEAFF. The CDR3 DNA follows: TGTGCCAGCAGCCGATACGCGAACACTGAAGCTTTCTTT.

The chain has TRBV20-1 and TRBJ2-7; maybe TRBD2 (6 bases). Germline V gives CDR1 DFQATT, CDR2 SNEGSKA (reference sequence). CDR3 length equals 15 residues. Deletions cut 4 bases from V and 0 bases from J, with 16 bases between. The CDR3 DNA is TGCAGTGCTATTCTACCCGGGACTGGCTCCTACGAGCAGTACTTC. This gives the protein CSAILPGTGSYEQYF.

Note on this clonotype: Given a much more abundant clone one base away, this may be a read error. The chain couples TRBV5-1 to TRBJ2-7; TRBD2 is a possible D gene (5 bases). The germline V and J ends were trimmed by 4 bases and 7 bases, with 27 bases remaining between them. This CDR3 has 17 residues. Germline CDR1 reads SGHRS; CDR2 reads YFSETQ. The CDR3 DNA is TGCGCCAGCAGCAAGGGAGTGGCGGCTACCACCGTTTTTGAGCAGTACTTC. As protein: CASSKGVAATTVFEQYF.

This clonotype was seen many times. The chain is built from TRBV7-9 and TRBJ1-1; a weak D match, TRBD1 (6 bases). This CDR3 is built from 15 residues. The V end was cut by 6 bases, the J end by 3 bases, with 17 bases between. Per the germline V gene, CDR1 is SEHNR and CDR2 is FQNEAQ (reference sequence). Here the CDR3 reads CASRRGGSDHTEAFF. Here the CDR3 DNA reads TGTGCCAGCAGAAGAGGGGGTTCGGACCACACTGAAGCTTTCTTT. Filled out from reference TRBV7-9 and TRBJ1-1, the complete variable domain reads DTGVSQNPRHKITKRGQNVTFRCDPISEHNRLYWYRQTLGQGPEFLTYFQNEAQLEKSRLLSDRFSAERPKGSFSTLEIQRTEQGDSAMYLCASRRGGSDHTEAFFGQGTRLTVV.

This clonotype was counted at least ten times. The J gene is TRBJ2-7, the V gene TRBV7-9, with D perhaps given as TRBD1 or TRBD2 (6 bases each). The germline V and J ends were trimmed by 8 bases and 9 bases, with 23 bases remaining between them. Germline values: CDR1 SEHNR, CDR2 FQNEAQ (reference sequence). This CDR3 has 14 residues. CDR3 DNA sequence: TGTGCCAGCGGTCCCGGGGGCAAGAGGGAAGGGCAGTACTTC. It is translated as CASGPGGKREGQYF.

The chain joins TRBV6-5 to TRBJ2-5; 8 bases are a match to TRBD2. The CDR3 spans 14 residues. The ends lost 3 bases at V and 5 bases at J; junction bases unmatched: 5. The germline CDR1 and CDR2 sequences are MNHEY and SVGAGI. The CDR3 nucleotides are TGTGCCAGCAGTTATAGGACTAGCAGTGAGACCCAGTACTTC. Protein product: CASSYRTSSETQYF.

This chain connects TRBV19 to TRBJ2-4; 8 bases match TRBD1. The germline gives CDR1 LNHDA, CDR2 SQIVND (reference sequence). The CDR3 runs to 14 residues. The V gene end was trimmed by 7 bases and the J gene end by 1 base; junction bases not matched to a gene: 3. Written as DNA, the CDR3 is TGTGCCAGTACGGACAGGGCGGCCAAAAACATTCAGTACTTC. Translated: CASTDRAAKNIQYF.

CDR3 residues: CASSSSPRLVQFF. CDR3 DNA: TGTGCCAGCAGTTCCTCCCCACGGCTGGTTCAGTTCTTC. This chain links TRBV6-5 with TRBJ2-1; no firm D call. Looked up from germline, CDR1 is MNHEY and CDR2 is SVGAGI. The V gene lost 4 bases and the J gene lost 13 bases, with 17 bases spanning the gap. The CDR3 is 13 amino acids.

Details on this clonotype: A much larger clone is a single base away; this may be a read error. This sequence joins TRBV11-2 and TRBJ2-7, with 7 nucleotides matching TRBD2. In germline, CDR1 is SGHAT, CDR2 FQNNGV. This CDR3 is 14 amino acids long. J gave up 2 bases and V 5 bases, and 6 bases lay outside the gene matches. Here the CDR3 DNA reads TGTGCCAGCAGCCTGGGACTACGAACCTACGAGCAGTACTTC. The encoded protein is CASSLGLRTYEQYF.

Many counts were recorded for this clonotype. The chain has TRBV27 and TRBJ2-7, with 11 bases fitting TRBD2. Germline loops: CDR1 MNHEY, CDR2 SMNVEV (reference sequence). The length of the CDR3 is 17 residues. Trimming removed 2 bases from V and 0 bases from J; junction bases left unmatched: 6. This CDR3 is CASSLQLAGGSSYEQYF. Here the CDR3 DNA reads TGTGCCAGCAGTTTACAGCTAGCGGGAGGTAGCTCCTACGAGCAGTACTTC.

This clonotype turned up a few times. The rearrangement uses TRBV6-1 and TRBJ1-4; 7 bases agree with TRBD1. CDR1 and CDR2 from the germline V gene are MNHNS and SASEGT. The CDR3 length is 14 residues. The V gene end was trimmed by 2 bases and the J gene end by 8 bases; junction bases not matched to a gene: 5. CDR3 nucleotides: TGTGCCAGCAGTGAATCACAGGGGAACGAAAAACTGTTTTTT. As protein: CASSESQGNEKLFF.

The table lists this clonotype with many counts. The genes are TRBV28 and TRBJ1-2, with TRBD1 matching over 10 bases. CDR1 and CDR2 from the germline V gene are MDHEN and SYDVKM. After removal of 5 bases from V and 8 bases from J, the junction contained 14 bases not matched to a gene. The length of the CDR3 is 16 residues. The CDR3 nucleotides read TGTGCCAGCAGTCCCCGGGTGGGACAGGGGTTGTCGGGCTACACCTTC. Its protein product is CASSPRVGQGLSGYTF.

This chain joins TRBV28 and TRBJ2-1; no firm D call. The CDR3 runs 16 residues. V was shortened by 2 bases and J by 1 base, with 12 bases between the two germline ends. The V gene's germline CDR1 is MDHEN and CDR2 SYDVKM. CDR3 in DNA: TGTGCCAGCAGTTTAATCTCAGGCCGTTCCTACAATGAGCAGTTCTTC. It encodes CASSLISGRSYNEQFF.

This clonotype appeared many times. V gene TRBV27 combines with J gene TRBJ2-7, with 12 bases fitting TRBD2. Trimming took 5 bases from V and 1 from J; bases not matched to a gene: 6. The CDR3 consists of 16 residues. Germline values: CDR1 MNHEY, CDR2 SMNVEV (reference sequence). CDR3: CASSPRLAGVSYEQYF. The CDR3 DNA is TGTGCCAGCAGTCCCAGACTAGCGGGAGTGTCCTACGAGCAGTACTTC.

This chain uses TRBV4-1 with TRBJ2-7; TRBD2 is a possible D gene (6 bases). The CDR3 covers 17 residues. Germline assignment: CDR1 MGHRA and CDR2 YSYEKL. Trimming removed 4 bases from V and 5 bases from J, with 24 bases in between. Here the CDR3 reads CASSPITGGAENHEQYF. The CDR3 coding sequence is TGCGCCAGCAGCCCTATAACTGGAGGGGCCGAAAACCACGAGCAGTACTTC.

The genes are TRBV19 and TRBJ2-1, with a weak D call TRBD1 (5 bases). CDR1 is LNHDA and CDR2 is SQIVND in the germline V gene (reference sequence). The CDR3 contains 13 residues. The V end was cut by 9 bases, the J end by 12 bases, with 21 bases between. DNA for the CDR3: TGTGCCAGCGAACCGACAGTCCTCGGTCTGCAGTTCTTC. It yields the protein CASEPTVLGLQFF. The full variable domain, rest sourced from reference TRBV19 and TRBJ2-1, is DGGITQSPKYLFRKEGQNVTLSCEQNLNHDAMYWYRQDPGQGLRLIYYSQIVNDFQKGDIAEGYSVSREKKESFPLTVTSAQKNPTAFYLCASEPTVLGLQFFGPGTRLTVL.

This clonotype appeared many times. The rearrangement links TRBV7-8 to TRBJ1-3; TRBD1 aligns across 12 bases. V shed 5 bases, J shed 8 bases, and the junction held 16 bases outside the gene matches. Germline-derived CDR1 and CDR2 are SGHVS and FQNEAQ. The CDR3 consists of 18 residues. CDR3 nucleotides: TGTGCCAGCAGCCCGGGCCCGGGACAGGGGGCTTCCCGATACACCATATATTTT. This sequence encodes CASSPGPGQGASRYTIYF.

This clonotype was seen at least ten times. CDR3 sequence reads: CASSWGVEGTEAFF. The CDR3 nucleotides are TGTGCCAGCAGTTGGGGGGTGGAAGGCACTGAAGCTTTCTTT. The chain employs TRBV12-3 or TRBV12-4 and TRBJ1-1, with a tentative D call TRBD1 (5 bases). This CDR3 is built from 14 residues. Trimming took 4 bases from V and 4 from J, leaving 13 bases between them.

This clonotype appeared many times. The rearrangement links TRBV5-4 to TRBJ1-1; D is perhaps TRBD1 (6 bases). The CDR3 contains 18 residues. CDR1 and CDR2 (germline): SGHNT, YYREEE (reference sequence). V was shortened by 3 bases and J by 5 bases, with 26 bases between the two germline ends. The CDR3 protein is CASSYRSGGGITLTEAFF. The DNA of the CDR3 is TGTGCCAGCAGCTATCGTAGCGGGGGCGGGATTACGTTGACTGAAGCTTTCTTT.

In its sample, this clonotype was seen many times. The chain has TRBV2 and TRBJ1-1, with 9 bases fitting TRBD1. The CDR3 covers 15 residues. Germline CDR1 is SNHLY and CDR2 is FYNNEI. Unmatched junction bases numbered 7, after V lost 3 bases and J lost 5 bases. The CDR3 region is CASSDPQGARTEAFF. In DNA, the CDR3 is TGTGCCAGCAGTGACCCACAGGGGGCGCGTACTGAAGCTTTCTTT.